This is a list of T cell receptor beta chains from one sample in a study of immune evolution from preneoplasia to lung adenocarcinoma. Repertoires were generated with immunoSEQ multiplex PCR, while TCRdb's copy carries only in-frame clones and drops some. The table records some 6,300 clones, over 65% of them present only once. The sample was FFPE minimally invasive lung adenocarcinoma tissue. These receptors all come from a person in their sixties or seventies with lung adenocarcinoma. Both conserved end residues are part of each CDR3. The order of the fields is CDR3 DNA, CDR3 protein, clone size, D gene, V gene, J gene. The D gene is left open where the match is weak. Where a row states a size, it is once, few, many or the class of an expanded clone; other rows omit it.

TGTGCCAGCAGCAAAATTTCGATAAGTCAGCCCCAGCATTTT	CASSKISISQPQHF	-	-	TRBV21-1	TRBJ1-5
TGTGCCAGTAAAGGACAGGTAGTTGGGGAGCAGTTCTTC	CASKGQVVGEQFF	-	TRBD1	TRBV19	TRBJ2-1
TGTGCCAGCAGTGAACCGATACAGGGTCTAGGGGAAAAACTGTTTTTT	CASSEPIQGLGEKLFF	-	-	TRBV2	TRBJ1-4
TGTGCCAGCAGTCCCCTTGGAGGGAGCAATCAGCCCCAGCATTTT	CASSPLGGSNQPQHF	-	-	TRBV27	TRBJ1-5
TGTGCCAGCAGTTACTCGTCCCTCCGGGAGGCCCAGTACTTC	CASSYSSLREAQYF	once	TRBD2	TRBV6-5	TRBJ2-5
TGTGCCAGCTCACCACCGTCCCTCTCGGAGACCCAGTACTTC	CASSPPSLSETQYF	-	-	TRBV18	TRBJ2-5
TGTGCCAGCAGTCAAAGCGGAGTTCCCTACGAGCAGTACTTC	CASSQSGVPYEQYF	-	-	TRBV28	TRBJ2-7
TGTGCCAGTGGCGGGGGGGAGACCCAGTACTTC	CASGGGETQYF	-	TRBD2	TRBV19	TRBJ2-5
TGCAGCACCAGGGGGGGGGATGGGGATACGCAGTATTTT	CSTRGGDGDTQYF	few	-	TRBV29-1	TRBJ2-3
TGTGCCAGCAGGCCCCCGACAGTCGGAGATACGCAGTATTTT	CASRPPTVGDTQYF	-	-	TRBV28	TRBJ2-3
TGCAGCGTTGAAGCCCCGACAGGGTACGTCACTGAAGCTTTCTTT	CSVEAPTGYVTEAFF	-	TRBD1	TRBV29-1	TRBJ1-1
TGTGCCAGCAGCCCCGACTACGGTGAGCAGTTCTTC	CASSPDYGEQFF	once	-	TRBV14	TRBJ2-1
TGTGCCTGGAGTCTAAGCGACTACGAGCAGTACTTC	CAWSLSDYEQYF	-	-	TRBV30	TRBJ2-7
TGTGCCAGCAGTGAGGGGGTCGGCTACACCTTC	CASSEGVGYTF	-	-	TRBV2	TRBJ1-2
TGTGCCTGGTGGCAGAGCGCGGGAACTGAAGCTTTCTTT	CAWWQSAGTEAFF	-	-	TRBV30	TRBJ1-1
TGTGCCAGCAGTGAATTCGGAGAGCGGGGAAACACCATATATTTT	CASSEFGERGNTIYF	-	-	TRBV6-1	TRBJ1-3
TGTGCCAGCAGCAACGGGGACAGCCAAGAGACCCAGTACTTC	CASSNGDSQETQYF	-	TRBD1	TRBV28	TRBJ2-5
TGCAGCGTTGAAGTAAGGGGGACAGTCTATGGCTACACCTTC	CSVEVRGTVYGYTF	-	TRBD1	TRBV29-1	TRBJ1-2
TGTGCCAGCAGCTTGGTTCAGGGGGCCGGGTTGAACACTGAAGCTTTCTTT	CASSLVQGAGLNTEAFF	-	TRBD1	TRBV7-9	TRBJ1-1
TGTGCTAGCAGCCTTACTAGCGGGAGTGCAGATACGCAGTATTTT	CASSLTSGSADTQYF	-	TRBD2	TRBV7-7	TRBJ2-3
TGTGCCAGCAGTTTTATTGAGGTCCCCAACACTGAAGCTTTCTTT	CASSFIEVPNTEAFF	few	-	TRBV28	TRBJ1-1
TGTGCCAGCAGCCGGACTAGCGGGGAGACAGATACGCAGTATTTT	CASSRTSGETDTQYF	-	TRBD2	TRBV7-3	TRBJ2-3
TGTGCCACCAGCAGAGGTGTTCCCTACGAGCAGTACTTC	CATSRGVPYEQYF	-	-	TRBV15	TRBJ2-7